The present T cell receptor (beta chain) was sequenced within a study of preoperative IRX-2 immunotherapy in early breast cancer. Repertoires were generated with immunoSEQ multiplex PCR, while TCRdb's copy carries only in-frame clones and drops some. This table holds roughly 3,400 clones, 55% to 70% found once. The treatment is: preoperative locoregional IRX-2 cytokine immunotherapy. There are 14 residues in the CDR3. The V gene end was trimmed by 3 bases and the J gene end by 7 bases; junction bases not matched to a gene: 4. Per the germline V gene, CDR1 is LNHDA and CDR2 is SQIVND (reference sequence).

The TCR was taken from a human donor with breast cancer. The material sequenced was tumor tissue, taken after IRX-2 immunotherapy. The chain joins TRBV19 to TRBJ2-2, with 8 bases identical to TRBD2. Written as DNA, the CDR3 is TGTGCCAGTAGTATTTCGAGCGGGAGCGGGGAGCTGTTTTTT. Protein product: CASSISSGSGELFF.